The 32 T cell receptor beta chains in this list originate from one sample, sequenced in a study of siplizumab effects on memory and regulatory T cells. Repertoires were generated with immunoSEQ multiplex PCR, while TCRdb's copy carries only in-frame clones and drops some. The top ten clones hold 0.65% to 0.8% of a sample with some 100,000 clones, about 90% of them seen once. The sample was Tregs sorted from blood. The receptor set was obtained from a human donor in good health.

This chain connects TRBV29-1 to TRBJ2-7; D remains ambiguous. The V gene's germline CDR1 is SQVTM and CDR2 ANQGSEA. The CDR3 sequence is 12 residues long. Between the trimmed V and J ends, which lost 3 bases and 4 bases, there was a span of 10 bases. The CDR3 coding sequence is TGCAGCGTTGAGATGGCAGGATACGAGCAGTACTTC. The encoded protein is CSVEMAGYEQYF.

The chain couples TRBV27 to TRBJ1-4, with no clear D. The CDR3 is 13 amino acids. Trimming pared 4 bases from V and 10 bases from J, leaving 13 bases between. Germline V gives CDR1 MNHEY, CDR2 SMNVEV (reference sequence). The chain's CDR3 is CASSSGPLRKLFF. DNA of the CDR3: TGTGCCAGCAGTTCTGGACCGTTGCGAAAACTGTTTTTT.

This clone was observed once. The chain is built from TRBV10-3 and TRBJ1-1, with D possibly matching TRBD1 (5 bases). V lost 0 bases and J lost 3, with 5 bases in between. The CDR3 consists of 13 residues. Germline V gene sequence: CDR1 ENHRY, CDR2 SYGVKD. The CDR3 sequence is CAISESRDTEAFF. Written as DNA, the CDR3 is TGTGCCATCAGTGAGTCCAGGGACACTGAAGCTTTCTTT.

J is TRBJ1-6 and V is TRBV5-1; no clear D. CDR1 is SGHRS and CDR2 is YFSETQ in the germline V gene. With 0 bases removed from V and 3 bases from J, the gap between germline ends came to 13 bases. There are 17 residues in the CDR3. This CDR3 is CASSLAESGFYNSPLHF. The CDR3 DNA is TGCGCCAGCAGCTTGGCCGAATCAGGCTTCTATAATTCACCCCTCCACTTT.

This clone was picked up one time. The chain uses TRBV6-1 and TRBJ1-1; the D gene is possibly TRBD1 (5 bases). The CDR3 spans 14 residues. V gave up 5 bases and J gave up 5 bases, with 15 bases separating them. The germline CDR1 and CDR2 sequences are MNHNS and SASEGT. The CDR3: CASSYTGGRTEAFF. In nucleotides, the CDR3 is TGTGCCAGCAGTTATACAGGAGGGAGGACTGAAGCTTTCTTT.

The rearrangement uses TRBV2 and TRBJ2-3; TRBD2 matches at 8 bases. V was pared by 6 bases and J by 1 base, with 6 bases of the junction left unmatched. CDR1 is SNHLY, CDR2 FYNNEI, per germline. The CDR3 has 15 amino acids. This chain's CDR3 is CASSLKTSGTDTQYF. The CDR3 DNA follows: TGTGCCAGCAGCCTCAAGACTAGCGGCACAGATACGCAGTATTTT.

The chain joins TRBV19 to TRBJ1-1; D may be TRBD1 (5 bases). The CDR3 sequence is 17 residues long. Germline V CDR1 and CDR2: LNHDA, SQIVND (reference sequence). V lost 3 bases to trimming and J lost 1 base, with 18 bases between them. The CDR3 spells CASSIPRTGAGNTEAFF. The CDR3 DNA reads TGTGCCAGTAGTATTCCCAGGACCGGGGCTGGGAACACTGAAGCTTTCTTT.

The chain links TRBV28 to TRBJ1-2, with D perhaps matching TRBD1 (5 bases). Deletions cut 5 bases from V and 11 bases from J, with 15 bases between. Germline-derived CDR1 and CDR2 are MDHEN and SYDVKM. CDR3 size: 12 residues. As DNA, the CDR3 is TGTGCCAGCAGTGGCGGGACCGTGGGGTACACCTTC. Translation gives CASSGGTVGYTF.

The V call is TRBV25-1, the J call TRBJ2-3; D is tentatively TRBD1 or TRBD2 (5 bases each). From germline, CDR1 is MGHDK and CDR2 SYGVNS. The ends were cut back, 1 base at V and 2 bases at J, with 13 bases in the middle. CDR3 length equals 16 residues. The CDR3 spells CASSELGTPYTDTQYF. The CDR3 DNA reads as TGTGCCAGCAGTGAATTAGGGACGCCATACACAGATACGCAGTATTTT. Full variable domain (rest looked up from reference TRBV25-1 and TRBJ2-3): EADIYQTPRYLVIGTGKKITLECSQTMGHDKMYWYQQDPGMELHLIHYSYGVNSTEKGDLSSESTVSRIRTEHFPLTLESARPSHTSQYLCASSELGTPYTDTQYFGPGTRLTVL.

The rearrangement links TRBV2 to TRBJ2-5, with D perhaps matching TRBD2 (6 bases). Germline CDR1 reads SNHLY; CDR2 reads FYNNEI. V lost 5 bases, J lost 3 bases, and 10 bases lay in between. CDR3 size: 13 residues. CDR3 DNA sequence: TGTGCCAGCAGTTATGGAGGGGAAGAGACCCAGTACTTC. This codes for CASSYGGEETQYF. The full variable domain, its missing parts supplied by reference TRBV2 and TRBJ2-5, is EPEVTQTPSHQVTQMGQEVILRCVPISNHLYFYWYRQILGQKVEFLVSFYNNEISEKSEIFDDQFSVERPDGSNFTLKIRSTKLEDSAMYFCASSYGGEETQYFGPGTRLLVL.

The rearrangement joins TRBV9 to TRBJ2-5; 7 bases fit TRBD2. This CDR3 region has 13 residues. V lost 4 bases, J lost 4 bases, and 4 bases stayed unmatched. Germline V CDR1 and CDR2: SGDLS, YYNGEE. The DNA for the CDR3 is TGTGCCAGCAGCAAAGCGGGACGAGAGACCCAGTACTTC. Residues: CASSKAGRETQYF.

This clone is a singleton in its sample. The chain links TRBV12-5 to TRBJ2-1; 7 nucleotides agree with TRBD2. CDR3 length: 12 residues. Germline V CDR1 and CDR2: LGHNT, FRNRAP. With V trimmed by 7 bases and J by 9 bases, 6 bases remained unmatched. The chain's CDR3 is CASVSPGGEQFF. The DNA for the CDR3 is TGTGCTAGTGTCTCCCCGGGGGGTGAGCAGTTCTTC.

V usage is TRBV10-3 and J usage is TRBJ2-1; D not certain. This CDR3 comprises 16 residues. Germline V gene data show CDR1 as ENHRY and CDR2 as SYGVKD. V was clipped by 4 bases and J by 0 bases, with 13 bases between them. This CDR3 is CAISGGSSSSYNEQFF. The DNA of the CDR3 is TGTGCCATCAGTGGGGGTAGCTCCAGCTCCTACAATGAGCAGTTCTTC.

V is TRBV10-3 and J is TRBJ1-1, with D uncertain. The germline V gene has CDR1 ENHRY and CDR2 SYGVKD. V dropped 6 bases and J dropped 3 bases, with 8 bases sitting between them. CDR3 length: 12 residues. CDR3 coding DNA: TGTGCCATCAGCCCAGGCCACACTGAAGCTTTCTTT. The encoded protein is CAISPGHTEAFF.

The rearrangement joins TRBV19 to TRBJ2-7; D is tentatively TRBD1 or TRBD2 (5 bases each). The germline V gene encodes CDR1 LNHDA and CDR2 SQIVND (reference sequence). Trimming cost V 3 bases and J 3 bases, with 12 bases left between them. This CDR3 contains 14 residues. The CDR3 DNA follows: TGTGCCAGTAGTATTGGGACCATGGACTACGAGCAGTACTTC. Its translation: CASSIGTMDYEQYF.

The gene calls are TRBV9 and TRBJ2-5; D unresolved. This CDR3 spans 16 amino acids. Trimming removed 4 bases at V and 3 bases at J, with 19 bases between. Germline CDR1 and CDR2: SGDLS and YYNGEE. CDR3 coding DNA: TGTGCCAGCAGCCCACATACGGGCAGATGGGAAGAGACCCAGTACTTC. Translation: CASSPHTGRWEETQYF.

This chain connects TRBV30 to TRBJ1-2; a possible D gene is TRBD1 (5 bases). Germline CDR1 GTSNPN, CDR2 SVGIG (reference sequence). This CDR3 has 13 amino acids. Trimming cost V 1 base and J 4 bases, with 10 bases left between them. This CDR3 reads CAWSGGISYGYTF. CDR3 coding DNA: TGTGCCTGGAGTGGGGGCATCTCCTATGGCTACACCTTC. The full variable domain, in which reference TRBV30 and TRBJ1-2 provide the parts outside the CDR3, is SQTIHQWPATLVQPVGSPLSLECTVEGTSNPNLYWYRQAAGRGLQLLFYSVGIGQISSEVPQNLSASRPQDRQFILSSKKLLLSDSGFYLCAWSGGISYGYTFGSGTRLTVV.

J is TRBJ1-5 and V is TRBV7-9; D uncertain. This CDR3 has 12 residues. The ends were cut back, 0 bases at V and 5 bases at J, with 2 bases in the middle. Germline loops: CDR1 SEHNR, CDR2 FQNEAQ (reference sequence). The CDR3 DNA follows: TGTGCCAGCAGCTTAGCTGATCAGCCCCAGCATTTT. Translating it yields CASSLADQPQHF.

The chain carries TRBV7-9 and TRBJ2-3; D is ambiguous. The CDR3 runs to 13 residues. Per the germline V gene, CDR1 is SEHNR and CDR2 is FQNEAQ (reference sequence). V lost 3 bases and J 4 bases, leaving 8 bases between the germline ends. CDR3 bases: TGTGCCAGCAGCTTCTCGACCCCAGATACGCAGTATTTT. This gives the protein CASSFSTPDTQYF.

CDR3 in amino acids: CAISRASVGEQYF. The CDR3 DNA follows: TGTGCCATCTCGAGGGCGAGTGTCGGCGAGCAGTACTTC. The genes are TRBV6-5 and TRBJ2-7; a possible D gene is TRBD2 (5 bases). Trimming cost V 10 bases and J 6 bases, with 19 bases left between them. In germline, CDR1 is MNHEY, CDR2 SVGAGI. The length of the CDR3 is 13 residues.

This clone has a single count. This rearrangement joins TRBV6-5 to TRBJ2-3; 10 bases match TRBD2. V shed 2 bases, J shed 2 bases, and the junction held 4 bases outside the gene matches. The germline CDR1 and CDR2 sequences are MNHEY and SVGAGI. The CDR3 totals 16 residues. The CDR3 region is CASSYRSGRATDTQYF. CDR3 coding DNA: TGTGCCAGCAGTTACAGGAGCGGGAGGGCCACAGATACGCAGTATTTT.

This clone was seen a few times. The V gene is TRBV19, the J gene TRBJ1-1; D might be TRBD1 (5 bases). The CDR3 is 13 amino acids. The germline CDR1 and CDR2 sequences are LNHDA and SQIVND (reference sequence). V gave up 3 bases and J gave up 1 base, with 6 bases separating them. CDR3 in amino acids: CASSITGNTEAFF. CDR3 bases: TGTGCCAGTAGTATTACAGGGAACACTGAAGCTTTCTTT.

The chain recombines TRBV10-3 with TRBJ2-7; TRBD2 matches at 12 bases. V lost 10 bases, J lost 3 bases, and 4 bases stayed unmatched. This CDR3 contains 13 residues. Germline CDR1 and CDR2: ENHRY and SYGVKD. This chain's CDR3 is CATGLAGVYEQYF. CDR3 DNA: TGTGCCACGGGACTAGCGGGCGTCTACGAGCAGTACTTC.

V is TRBV7-8 and J is TRBJ2-1, with 13 bases matching TRBD2. Per the germline V gene, CDR1 is SGHVS and CDR2 is FQNEAQ. CDR3 size: 17 residues. Losses at the gene ends were 5 bases for V and 0 bases for J; bases not matched to a gene: 4. As DNA, the CDR3 is TGTGCCAGCAGCCCGGGACTAGCGGGGAACTCCTACAATGAGCAGTTCTTC. Its protein is CASSPGLAGNSYNEQFF.

CDR3 sequence (DNA): TGCGCCAGCAGCTTGTTTATTACGAACCACCAAGAGACCCAGTACTTC. This sequence encodes CASSLFITNHQETQYF. The chain carries TRBV5-1 and TRBJ2-5; D unresolved. This CDR3 is 16 amino acids long. CDR1 and CDR2 from the germline V gene are SGHRS and YFSETQ. Trimming pared 1 base from V and 0 bases from J, leaving 13 bases between.

J is TRBJ2-2 and V is TRBV11-2; D is unclear. Germline V lookup: CDR1 SGHAT, CDR2 FQNNGV. This CDR3 has 13 residues. Trimming pared 5 bases from V and 5 bases from J, leaving 9 bases between. The CDR3 spells CASSATLTGELFF. The DNA for the CDR3 is TGTGCCAGCAGCGCGACCTTGACCGGGGAGCTGTTTTTT.

V is TRBV18 and J is TRBJ1-1; tentatively, D is TRBD1 (5 bases). Trimming left V 1 base short and J 4 bases short, with 10 bases between. This CDR3 is built from 14 residues. The germline gives CDR1 KGHSH, CDR2 LQKENI. The DNA of the CDR3 is TGTGCCAGCTCACCACGGGACGGATCCACTGAAGCTTTCTTT. Translating it yields CASSPRDGSTEAFF.

DNA of the CDR3: TGTGCCAGCAGCGGGGGAGCGAGGGGCTATGGCTACACCTTC. Its protein product is CASSGGARGYGYTF. The V and J genes are TRBV7-8 and TRBJ1-2, with D maybe TRBD1 (5 bases). Germline loops: CDR1 SGHVS, CDR2 FQNEAQ. The CDR3 runs 14 residues. Trimming removed 5 bases from V and 4 bases from J, with 14 bases in between.

This clone appeared a single time. This chain links TRBV19 with TRBJ1-2, with 7 nucleotides matching TRBD1. This CDR3 is built from 15 residues. Per germline, CDR1 LNHDA and CDR2 SQIVND (reference sequence). V was clipped by 4 bases and J by 8 bases; unmatched bases: 13. The CDR3 DNA reads TGTGCCAGTAGTAAAACAGGGGAAATAGCGGGAGGCTACACCTTC. It encodes CASSKTGEIAGGYTF.

This chain links TRBV14 with TRBJ1-4, with D hard to call. Germline values: CDR1 SGHDN, CDR2 FVKESK. CDR3 length equals 14 residues. V was trimmed by 0 bases and J by 14 bases, leaving 16 bases between them. The CDR3 spells CASSQDLGAVKLFF. The CDR3 nucleotides are TGTGCCAGCAGCCAAGATTTGGGTGCGGTTAAGCTGTTTTTT.

This rearrangement joins TRBV6-4 to TRBJ2-1; 8 nucleotides agree with TRBD2. The CDR3 contains 16 residues. The germline V gene has CDR1 MRHNA and CDR2 SNTAGT. Losses at the gene ends were 3 bases for V and 5 bases for J; bases not matched to a gene: 9. The CDR3 DNA reads as TGTGCCAGCAGTGAAATAGCGGGAAGAAGAAACAATGAGCAGTTCTTC. Translation: CASSEIAGRRNNEQFF.

The chain is built from TRBV19 and TRBJ1-1; D not certain. Germline V gene data show CDR1 as LNHDA and CDR2 as SQIVND (reference sequence). This CDR3 contains 11 residues. Trimming took off 4 bases at V and 8 bases at J, with 8 bases between the two ends. For the CDR3, the DNA is TGTGCCAGTAGTAACTGGGTAGAAGCTTTCTTT. This encodes CASSNWVEAFF.